Below, 9 T cell receptor beta chains from the same sample are listed, as sequenced in a study of blood T cell repertoires in COVID-19 (dated by TCRdb to 2020 to 2021). Library preparation employed the immunoSEQ multiplex PCR assay. This is the immuneACCESS table as TCRdb keeps it, with only in-frame sequences that have V and J called. A part of the clones is gone; compared with another copy, unresolved V genes explain less than half, and the rest is unexplained. Across this sample there are tens of thousands of clones, with about 86% seen only once. The ten largest clones add up to approximately 3% of the sample. Sequenced sample: PBMCs or T cells enriched from blood (not recorded which). The source is a woman aged 45-60 years who had recovered from COVID-19.

This clone is a singleton in its sample. J is TRBJ1-1 and V is TRBV7-2; 10 bases are a match to TRBD1. The germline V gene has CDR1 SGHTA and CDR2 FQGNSA. J gave up 1 base and V 6 bases, and 2 bases lay outside the gene matches. This CDR3 comprises 14 residues. In DNA, the CDR3 is TGTGCCAGCAGTCGGACAGGGGGGAACACTGAAGCTTTCTTT. Protein product: CASSRTGGNTEAFF.

CDR3 in DNA: TGTGCCAGCAGCTTTTGGGGAGGCAATCAGCCCCAGCATTTT. This sequence encodes CASSFWGGNQPQHF. The V and J genes are TRBV5-6 and TRBJ1-5, with D hard to call. The CDR3 sequence is 14 residues long. Trimming took 2 bases from V and 2 from J, leaving 8 bases between them. The germline gives CDR1 SGHDT, CDR2 YYEEEE.

This clone is a singleton in its sample. The CDR3 spells CASSFGQGDMYMNTEAFF. CDR3 nucleotides: TGTGCCAGCTCTTTCGGACAGGGGGATATGTATATGAACACTGAAGCTTTCTTT. This chain connects TRBV18 to TRBJ1-1; 10 nucleotides match TRBD1. This CDR3 has 18 amino acids. Germline-derived CDR1 and CDR2 are KGHSH and LQKENI. The trim removed 6 bases at V and 0 bases at J, leaving 13 bases unmatched. The full variable domain, its missing parts supplied by reference TRBV18 and TRBJ1-1, is NAGVMQNPRHLVRRRGQEARLRCSPMKGHSHVYWYRQLPEEGLKFMVYLQKENIIDESGMPKERFSAEFPKEGPSILRIQQVVRGDSAAYFCASSFGQGDMYMNTEAFFGQGTRLTVV.

This rearrangement joins TRBV2 to TRBJ2-5, with a weak D call TRBD2 (6 bases). The CDR3 length is 13 residues. Germline V gene sequence: CDR1 SNHLY, CDR2 FYNNEI. The ends were cut back, 6 bases at V and 9 bases at J, with 17 bases in the middle. CDR3 residues: CASSGATGVAQYF. The CDR3 bases are TGTGCCAGCAGCGGGGCCACGGGGGTGGCCCAGTACTTC.

This chain joins TRBV6-4 and TRBJ2-3; D ambiguous. The CDR3 has 14 amino acids. V was pared by 0 bases and J by 2 bases, with 6 bases between. Germline V gene data show CDR1 as MRHNA and CDR2 as SNTAGT. The CDR3 here is CASSDSLDTDTQYF. The CDR3 bases are TGTGCCAGCAGTGACTCGTTAGACACAGATACGCAGTATTTT.

This rearrangement joins TRBV10-2 to TRBJ2-7; 14 bases are shared with TRBD2. The CDR3 has 17 residues. Per the germline V gene, CDR1 is WSHSY and CDR2 is SAAADI. The V and J ends lost 8 bases and 7 bases, in that order; junction bases with no gene match: 16. The CDR3 spells CASGLGLAGVFAGEQYF. CDR3 in DNA: TGCGCCAGCGGGCTGGGACTAGCGGGAGTATTCGCCGGGGAGCAGTACTTC.

This sequence joins TRBV2 and TRBJ2-1, with D possibly TRBD2 on 6 matching bases. Germline assignment: CDR1 SNHLY and CDR2 FYNNEI. The CDR3 spans 16 residues. Trimming pared 4 bases from V and 7 bases from J, leaving 20 bases between. The CDR3 nucleotides are TGTGCCAGCAGTGGAGGTGGGGACCTGGAGGGGAATGAGCAGTTCTTC. Its protein is CASSGGGDLEGNEQFF.

The V and J genes are TRBV7-2 and TRBJ1-1, with TRBD1 as a possible D gene (5 bases). This CDR3 has 15 amino acids. Germline CDR1 reads SGHTA; CDR2 reads FQGNSA. The V end was cut by 5 bases, the J end by 1 base, with 14 bases between. This CDR3 is CASSPGGFANTEAFF. CDR3 in DNA: TGTGCCAGCAGCCCCGGGGGGTTTGCGAACACTGAAGCTTTCTTT.

The chain has TRBV5-4 and TRBJ2-3; 8 bases fit TRBD1. V lost 4 bases to trimming and J lost 0 bases; unmatched junction nucleotides: 4. The germline CDR1 and CDR2 sequences are SGHNT and YYREEE (reference sequence). This CDR3 is built from 15 residues. The CDR3: CASSRQGISTDTQYF. CDR3 coding DNA: TGTGCCAGCAGCCGACAGGGGATTAGCACAGATACGCAGTATTTT.